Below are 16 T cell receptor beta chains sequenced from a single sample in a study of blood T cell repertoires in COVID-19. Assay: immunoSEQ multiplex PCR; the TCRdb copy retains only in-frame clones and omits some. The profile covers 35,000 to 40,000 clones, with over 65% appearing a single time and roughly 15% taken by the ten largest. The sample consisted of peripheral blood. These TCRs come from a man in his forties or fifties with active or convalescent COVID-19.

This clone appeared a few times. The CDR3 loop reads CASSLGRVQRGTEAFF. The CDR3 bases are TGCGCCAGCAGCTTAGGGAGGGTACAGCGGGGCACTGAAGCTTTCTTT. The J gene is TRBJ1-1, the V gene TRBV5-1; D uncertain. With 2 bases removed from V and 4 bases from J, the gap between germline ends came to 18 bases. The CDR3 length is 16 residues. Germline-derived CDR1 and CDR2 are SGHRS and YFSETQ.

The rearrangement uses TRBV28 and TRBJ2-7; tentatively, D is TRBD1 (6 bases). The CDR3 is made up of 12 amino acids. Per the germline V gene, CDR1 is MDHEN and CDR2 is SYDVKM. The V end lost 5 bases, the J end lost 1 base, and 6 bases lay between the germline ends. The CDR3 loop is CASSRGSYEQYF. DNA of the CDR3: TGTGCCAGCAGTAGGGGGTCCTACGAGCAGTACTTC.

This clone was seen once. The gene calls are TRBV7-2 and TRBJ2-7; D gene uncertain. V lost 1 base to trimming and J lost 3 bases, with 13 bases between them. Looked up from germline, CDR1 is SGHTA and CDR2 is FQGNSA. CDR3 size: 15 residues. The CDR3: CASSLGPTGVYEQYF. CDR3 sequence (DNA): TGTGCCAGCAGCTTAGGGCCGACGGGTGTCTACGAGCAGTACTTC.

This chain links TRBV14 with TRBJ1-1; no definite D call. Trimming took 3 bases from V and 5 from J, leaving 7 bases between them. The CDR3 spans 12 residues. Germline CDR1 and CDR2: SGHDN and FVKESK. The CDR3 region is CASSHLGTEAFF. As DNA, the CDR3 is TGTGCCAGCAGCCATCTAGGAACTGAAGCTTTCTTT.

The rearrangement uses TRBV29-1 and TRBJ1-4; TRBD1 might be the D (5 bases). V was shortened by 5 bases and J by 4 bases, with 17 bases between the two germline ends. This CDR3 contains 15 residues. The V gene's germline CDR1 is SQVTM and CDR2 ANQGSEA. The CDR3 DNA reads TGCAGCGTTAACGGAGGGGCGGGGGGTAATGAAAAACTGTTTTTT. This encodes CSVNGGAGGNEKLFF.

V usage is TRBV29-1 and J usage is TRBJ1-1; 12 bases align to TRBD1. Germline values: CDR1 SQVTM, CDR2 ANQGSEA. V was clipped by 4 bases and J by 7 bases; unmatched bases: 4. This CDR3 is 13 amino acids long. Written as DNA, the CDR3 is TGCAGCGTTGTTGGGACAGGGGGCGTTGAAGCTTTCTTT. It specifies CSVVGTGGVEAFF.

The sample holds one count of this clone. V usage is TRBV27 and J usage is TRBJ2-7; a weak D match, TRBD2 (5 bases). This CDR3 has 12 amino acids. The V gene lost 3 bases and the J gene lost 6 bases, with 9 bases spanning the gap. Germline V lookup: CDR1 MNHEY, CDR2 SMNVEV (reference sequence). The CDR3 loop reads CASSLGGSEQYF. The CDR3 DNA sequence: TGTGCCAGCAGTTTGGGCGGGTCCGAGCAGTACTTC.

The CDR3 nucleotides read TGTGCCAGTAGTACGGCACAGGGTCTCAACTATGGCTACACCTTC. It codes for CASSTAQGLNYGYTF. The V and J genes are TRBV19 and TRBJ1-2; the D gene is possibly TRBD1 (6 bases). Germline values: CDR1 LNHDA, CDR2 SQIVND (reference sequence). V dropped 4 bases and J dropped 2 bases, with 14 bases sitting between them. The CDR3 has 15 amino acids.

CDR3 nucleotides: TGTGCCAGCAGCCAATGGGTACCGGGACAGGCACCTAACGAGCAGTACTTC. Its translation: CASSQWVPGQAPNEQYF. This chain links TRBV14 with TRBJ2-7; 8 bases align to TRBD1. The CDR3 covers 17 residues. With V trimmed by 2 bases and J by 5 bases, 14 bases remained unmatched. Germline V lookup: CDR1 SGHDN, CDR2 FVKESK.

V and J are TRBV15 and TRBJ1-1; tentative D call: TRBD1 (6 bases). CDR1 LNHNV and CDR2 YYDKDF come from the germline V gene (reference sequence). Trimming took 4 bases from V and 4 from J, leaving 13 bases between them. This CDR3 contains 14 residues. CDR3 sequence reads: CATSTQGGSTEAFF. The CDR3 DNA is TGTGCCACCAGCACCCAAGGGGGTAGCACTGAAGCTTTCTTT.

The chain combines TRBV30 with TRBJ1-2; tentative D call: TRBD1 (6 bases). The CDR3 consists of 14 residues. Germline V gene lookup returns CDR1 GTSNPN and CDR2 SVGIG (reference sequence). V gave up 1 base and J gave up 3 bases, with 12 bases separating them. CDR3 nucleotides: TGTGCCTGGAGTGAAGGGGGGGTCGACTATGGCTACACCTTC. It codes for CAWSEGGVDYGYTF.

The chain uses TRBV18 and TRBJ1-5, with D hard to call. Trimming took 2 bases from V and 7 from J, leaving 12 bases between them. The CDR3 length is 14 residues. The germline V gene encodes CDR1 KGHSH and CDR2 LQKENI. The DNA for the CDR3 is TGTGCCAGCTCACCAGGAGGGTCGAACCAGCCCCAGCATTTT. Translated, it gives CASSPGGSNQPQHF.

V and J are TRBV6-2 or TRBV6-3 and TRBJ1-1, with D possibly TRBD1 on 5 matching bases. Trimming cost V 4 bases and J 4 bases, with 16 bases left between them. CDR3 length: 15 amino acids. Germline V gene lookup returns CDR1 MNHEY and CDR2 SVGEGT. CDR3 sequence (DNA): TGTGCCAGCAGTTTTGGAGGGACGTCGGGCACTGAAGCTTTCTTT. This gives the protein CASSFGGTSGTEAFF.

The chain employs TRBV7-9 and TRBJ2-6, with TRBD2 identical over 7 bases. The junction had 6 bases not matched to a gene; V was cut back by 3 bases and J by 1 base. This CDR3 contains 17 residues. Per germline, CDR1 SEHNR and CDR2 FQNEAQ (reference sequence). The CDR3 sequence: CASSFEQGGSGANVLTF. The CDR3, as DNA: TGTGCCAGCAGCTTCGAGCAGGGAGGGTCTGGGGCCAACGTCCTGACTTTC.

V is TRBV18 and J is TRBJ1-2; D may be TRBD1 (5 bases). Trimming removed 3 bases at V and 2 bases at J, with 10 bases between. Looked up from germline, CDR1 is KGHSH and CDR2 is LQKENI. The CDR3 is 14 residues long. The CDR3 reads CASSPPTVNYGYTF. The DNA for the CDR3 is TGTGCCAGCTCACCTCCGACAGTCAACTATGGCTACACCTTC.

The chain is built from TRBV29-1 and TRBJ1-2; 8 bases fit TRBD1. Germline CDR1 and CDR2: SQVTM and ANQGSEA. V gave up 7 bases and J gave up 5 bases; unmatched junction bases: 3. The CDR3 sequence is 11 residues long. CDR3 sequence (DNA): TGCAGCGCTACAGGGGGGTATGGCTACACCTTC. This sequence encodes CSATGGYGYTF. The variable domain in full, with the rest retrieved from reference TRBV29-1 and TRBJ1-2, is SAVISQKPSRDICQRGTSLTIQCQVDSQVTMMFWYRQQPGQSLTLIATANQGSEATYESGFVIDKFPISRPNLTFSTLTVSNMSPEDSSIYLCSATGGYGYTFGSGTRLTVV.